The 15 T cell receptor beta chains listed next were all sequenced from one sample in a study of shared clonotypes between healthy human individuals. It was CD45RO-negative cells, positively selected for CCR7, that made up naive CD8 cells, with terminally differentiated effector memory CD45RA+ cells excluded. TCRdb's copy holds only in-frame clones and misses some; the assay was immunoSEQ multiplex PCR. Here the sample spans 2 million to 2.5 million clones, approximately 94% being singletons. The sequencing sample was made of naive CD8+ T cells sorted from blood. The receptors were gathered from a young man in good health.

The chain has TRBV9 and TRBJ2-3; 7 bases fit TRBD2. This CDR3 spans 17 amino acids. V gave up 4 bases and J gave up 2 bases; unmatched junction bases: 13. Germline CDR1 reads SGDLS; CDR2 reads YYNGEE. In nucleotides, the CDR3 is TGTGCCAGCAGCCCCCAATTGGCGGGAGATAACACAGATACGCAGTATTTT. It is translated as CASSPQLAGDNTDTQYF.

The chain joins TRBV4-3 to TRBJ1-4; perhaps TRBD1 as D (5 bases). Trimming took 0 bases from V and 2 from J, leaving 16 bases between them. The germline CDR1 and CDR2 sequences are LGHNA and YSLEER. This CDR3 has 18 amino acids. CDR3 bases: TGCGCCAGCAGCCAAGATTCCCCAGGGAGTGTGACTAATGAAAAACTGTTTTTT. Translated, it gives CASSQDSPGSVTNEKLFF.

The chain carries TRBV7-8 and TRBJ1-1, with D perhaps TRBD1 (5 bases). The CDR3 is 15 residues long. The V and J ends lost 6 bases and 1 base respectively, with 15 bases between them. Germline-derived CDR1 and CDR2 are SGHVS and FQNEAQ. The CDR3 loop is CASRLAGNTNTEAFF. Here the CDR3 DNA reads TGTGCCAGCAGGCTCGCAGGGAATACGAACACTGAAGCTTTCTTT.

The CDR3 bases are TGTGCCAGCGGAAACAGGGAGAATGAGCAGTTCTTC. Its translation: CASGNRENEQFF. This chain joins TRBV5-8 and TRBJ2-1, with TRBD1 as a possible D gene (6 bases). The CDR3 length is 12 residues. Germline V gene lookup returns CDR1 SGHTS and CDR2 YDEGEE. Trimming removed 7 bases from V and 7 bases from J, with 12 bases in between.

V usage is TRBV5-8 and J usage is TRBJ2-1, with 7 bases aligning to TRBD1. Germline V lookup: CDR1 SGHTS, CDR2 YDEGEE. The CDR3 is 16 residues long. V lost 5 bases, J lost 1 base, and 9 bases stayed unmatched. CDR3 nucleotide sequence: TGTGCCAGCAGATCTGACAGGGCAGGATCCTACAATGAGCAGTTCTTC. Encoded protein: CASRSDRAGSYNEQFF.

The rearrangement joins TRBV19 to TRBJ2-2; TRBD2 is a possible D gene (5 bases). CDR3 size: 12 residues. The V gene's germline CDR1 is LNHDA and CDR2 SQIVND (reference sequence). Trimming shortened V by 8 bases and J by 3 bases, and 7 bases separated the two germline ends. The CDR3: CASLRDTGELFF. The DNA of the CDR3 is TGTGCCAGTCTGAGGGACACCGGGGAGCTGTTTTTT.

V is TRBV27 and J is TRBJ1-2, with D tentatively TRBD1 (5 bases). The CDR3 consists of 14 residues. Germline V CDR1 and CDR2: MNHEY, SMNVEV (reference sequence). The V and J ends lost 2 bases and 6 bases respectively, with 13 bases between them. This chain's CDR3 is CASSLRGSPDGYTF. The CDR3 coding sequence is TGTGCCAGCAGTTTAAGGGGCAGCCCCGATGGCTACACCTTC.

The chain employs TRBV28 and TRBJ1-1, with D uncertain. Germline V gene data show CDR1 as MDHEN and CDR2 as SYDVKM. Trimming stripped 6 bases from V and 1 base from J, with 18 bases between. The CDR3 has 16 amino acids. This CDR3 reads CASSPYSGPPNTEAFF. The CDR3 coding sequence is TGTGCCAGCAGCCCCTATTCTGGACCGCCGAACACTGAAGCTTTCTTT.

V and J are TRBV14 and TRBJ1-1; no clear D. The CDR3 sequence is 14 residues long. Looked up from germline, CDR1 is SGHDN and CDR2 is FVKESK. The germline V and J ends were trimmed by 3 bases and 1 base, with 9 bases remaining between them. DNA for the CDR3: TGTGCCAGCAGCCACAGGCGGAAGAACACTGAAGCTTTCTTT. Amino acids: CASSHRRKNTEAFF.

This clone occurred once. The rearrangement links TRBV9 to TRBJ2-7, with no clear D. The V and J ends lost 3 bases and 0 bases respectively, with 10 bases between them. The CDR3 consists of 14 residues. Germline CDR1 reads SGDLS; CDR2 reads YYNGEE. The CDR3 nucleotides read TGTGCCAGCAGCGAGGGCCCCGGCTCCTACGAGCAGTACTTC. It yields the protein CASSEGPGSYEQYF.

This chain uses TRBV10-1 with TRBJ2-1, with TRBD1 as a possible D gene (5 bases). Germline loops: CDR1 WNHNN, CDR2 SYGVQD (reference sequence). The CDR3 has 12 amino acids. V gave up 3 bases and J gave up 8 bases, with 8 bases separating them. For the CDR3, the DNA is TGCGCCAGCAGTGAATTAGGGGATGAGCAGTTCTTC. Translation gives CASSELGDEQFF.

The J gene is TRBJ2-3, the V gene TRBV27; maybe TRBD2 (6 bases). Deletions cut 4 bases from V and 8 bases from J, with 10 bases between. Per the germline V gene, CDR1 is MNHEY and CDR2 is SMNVEV (reference sequence). CDR3 size: 12 residues. The CDR3 DNA reads TGTGCCAGCAGTTGGCAGGGAGGTACGCAGTATTTT. The encoded protein is CASSWQGGTQYF.

A remark on this clone: Other DNA sequences within the sample encode an identical CDR3. This chain links TRBV27 with TRBJ2-2; D remains unclear. V was shortened by 5 bases and J by 6 bases, with 7 bases between the two germline ends. CDR1 is MNHEY and CDR2 is SMNVEV in the germline V gene (reference sequence). CDR3 length: 12 residues. CDR3 sequence: CASSLGSGELFF. The CDR3 DNA reads TGTGCCAGCAGTCTGGGGTCCGGGGAGCTGTTTTTT.

The chain employs TRBV4-1 and TRBJ2-7; tentative D call: TRBD2 (6 bases). CDR3 length: 13 amino acids. Trimming took off 5 bases at V and 4 bases at J, with 12 bases between the two ends. The germline V gene has CDR1 MGHRA and CDR2 YSYEKL. The CDR3 loop is CASSTGVGYEQYF. The DNA of the CDR3 is TGCGCCAGCAGCACGGGGGTAGGGTACGAGCAGTACTTC.

Remarks on this clone: In the same sample, other DNA sequences code for this CDR3. J is TRBJ2-7 and V is TRBV5-1, with 7 bases matching TRBD1. J was trimmed by 3 bases and V by 4 bases; bases with no gene match: 4. Germline V gene data show CDR1 as SGHRS and CDR2 as YFSETQ. CDR3 size: 13 residues. In DNA form, the CDR3 reads TGCGCCAGCAGCACGTCAGGGGGCTACGAGCAGTACTTC. It translates to CASSTSGGYEQYF.